This T cell receptor beta chain comes out of a study of beta chain features in type 1 diabetes. Study observations and caveats: Type 1 diabetes patients had fewer VDJ junction insertions and more deletions.

Looked up from germline, CDR1 is SEHNR and CDR2 is FQNEAQ (reference sequence). Trimming removed 1 base from V and 2 bases from J, with 12 bases in between. The CDR3 length is 16 residues. One heparinised blood draw averaging about 110 mL was given by each donor. As concerns this clone: Its antigen is unknown.

Sequencing targeted expressed TCRB transcripts, as all isolated RNA had been reverse transcribed. The repertoire was sequenced with immunoSEQ multiplex PCR; TCRdb's copy has only in-frame clones and lacks some. The sample yields around 200,000 clones, around an eighth seen once. The clonotype was recovered from a young woman in good health. Sequences were obtained from central memory CD4+ T cells from blood. J is TRBJ2-1 and V is TRBV7-9; D possibly corresponds to TRBD2 (5 bases). Here the CDR3 reads CASSLGHGNPYNEQFF. In DNA, the CDR3 is TGTGCCAGCAGCTTAGGACACGGGAATCCCTACAATGAGCAGTTCTTC.